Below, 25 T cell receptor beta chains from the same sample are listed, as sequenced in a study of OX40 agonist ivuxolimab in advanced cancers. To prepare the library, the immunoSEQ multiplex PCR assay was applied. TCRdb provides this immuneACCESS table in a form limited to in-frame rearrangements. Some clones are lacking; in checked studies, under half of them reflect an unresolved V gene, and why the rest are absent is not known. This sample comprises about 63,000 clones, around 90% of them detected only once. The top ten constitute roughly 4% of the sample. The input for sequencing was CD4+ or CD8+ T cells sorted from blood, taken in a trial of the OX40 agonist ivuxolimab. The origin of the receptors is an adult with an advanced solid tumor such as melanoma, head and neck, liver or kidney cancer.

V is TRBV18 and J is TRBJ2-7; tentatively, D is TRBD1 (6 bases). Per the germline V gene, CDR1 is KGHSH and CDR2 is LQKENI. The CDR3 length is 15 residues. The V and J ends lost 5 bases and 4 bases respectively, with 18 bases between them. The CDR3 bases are TGTGCCAGCTCATCCACCCCCGACAGGTCTTACGAGCAGTACGTC. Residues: CASSSTPDRSYEQYV.

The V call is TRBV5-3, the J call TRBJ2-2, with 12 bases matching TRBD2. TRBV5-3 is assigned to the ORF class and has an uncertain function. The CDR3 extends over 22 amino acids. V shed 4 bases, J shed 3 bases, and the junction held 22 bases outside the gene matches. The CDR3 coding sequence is TGTGCCAGAAGCAGAGGACTAGCGGGGCGAGGCGATTGCCTGGGGCACACCGGGGAGCTGTTTTTT. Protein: CARSRGLAGRGDCLGHTGELFF.

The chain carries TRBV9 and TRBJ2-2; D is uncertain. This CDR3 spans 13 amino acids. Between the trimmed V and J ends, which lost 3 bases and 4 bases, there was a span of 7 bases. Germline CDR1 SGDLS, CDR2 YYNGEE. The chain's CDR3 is CASSGQGTGELFF. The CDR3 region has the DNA TGTGCCAGCAGCGGCCAAGGCACCGGGGAGCTGTTTTTT.

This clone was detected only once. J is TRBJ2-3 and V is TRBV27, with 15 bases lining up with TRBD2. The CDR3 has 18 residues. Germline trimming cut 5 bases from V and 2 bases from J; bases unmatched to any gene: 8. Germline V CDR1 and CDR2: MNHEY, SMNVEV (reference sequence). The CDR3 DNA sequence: TGTGCCAGCAGTCCCGGGACTAGCGGGGGGTTCCTCACAGATACGCAGTATTTT. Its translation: CASSPGTSGGFLTDTQYF.

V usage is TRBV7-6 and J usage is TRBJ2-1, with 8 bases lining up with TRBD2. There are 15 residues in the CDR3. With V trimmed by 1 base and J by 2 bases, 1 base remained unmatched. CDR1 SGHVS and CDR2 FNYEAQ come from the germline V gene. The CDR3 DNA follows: TGTGCCAGCAGCTTAGACGGGGGGGCCTACAATGAGCAGTTCTTC. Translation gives CASSLDGGAYNEQFF.

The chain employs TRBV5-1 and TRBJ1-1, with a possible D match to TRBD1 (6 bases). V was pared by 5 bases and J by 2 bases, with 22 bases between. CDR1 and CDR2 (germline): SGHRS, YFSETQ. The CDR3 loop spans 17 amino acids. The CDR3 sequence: CASSTRLGGQINTEAFF. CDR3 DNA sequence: TGCGCCAGCAGTACCCGACTTGGGGGACAAATTAACACTGAAGCTTTCTTT.

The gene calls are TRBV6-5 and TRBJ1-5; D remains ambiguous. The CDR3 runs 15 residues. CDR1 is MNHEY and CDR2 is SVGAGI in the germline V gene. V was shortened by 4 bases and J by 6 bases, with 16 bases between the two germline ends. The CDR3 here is CASSSPASGGQPQHF. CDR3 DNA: TGTGCCAGCAGTTCCCCGGCTTCAGGCGGTCAGCCCCAGCATTTT.

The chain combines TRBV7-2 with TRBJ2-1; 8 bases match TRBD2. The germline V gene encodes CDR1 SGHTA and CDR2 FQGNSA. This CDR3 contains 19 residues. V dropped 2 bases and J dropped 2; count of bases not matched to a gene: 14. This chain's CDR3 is CASSLNFREGPDPYNEQFF. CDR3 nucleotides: TGTGCCAGCAGCTTAAATTTCCGGGAGGGCCCTGACCCCTACAATGAGCAGTTCTTC.

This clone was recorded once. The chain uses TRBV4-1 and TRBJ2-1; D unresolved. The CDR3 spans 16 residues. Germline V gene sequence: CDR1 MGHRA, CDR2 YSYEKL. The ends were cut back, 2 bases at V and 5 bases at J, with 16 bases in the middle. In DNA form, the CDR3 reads TGCGCCAGCAGCCAAATGTTCGGAGCTTTGGACAATGAGCAGTTCTTC. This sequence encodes CASSQMFGALDNEQFF.

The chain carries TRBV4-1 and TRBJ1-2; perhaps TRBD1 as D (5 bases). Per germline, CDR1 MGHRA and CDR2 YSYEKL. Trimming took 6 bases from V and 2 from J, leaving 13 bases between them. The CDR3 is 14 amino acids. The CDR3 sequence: CASSLQAGNYGYTF. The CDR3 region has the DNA TGCGCCAGCAGTTTACAGGCCGGGAACTATGGCTACACCTTC.

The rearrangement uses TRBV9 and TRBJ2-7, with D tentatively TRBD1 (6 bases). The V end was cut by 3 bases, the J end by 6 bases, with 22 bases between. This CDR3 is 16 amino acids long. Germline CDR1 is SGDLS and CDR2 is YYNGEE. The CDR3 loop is CASSASSGTLGIEQYF. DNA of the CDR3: TGTGCCAGCAGCGCATCCTCCGGGACATTAGGGATCGAGCAGTACTTC.

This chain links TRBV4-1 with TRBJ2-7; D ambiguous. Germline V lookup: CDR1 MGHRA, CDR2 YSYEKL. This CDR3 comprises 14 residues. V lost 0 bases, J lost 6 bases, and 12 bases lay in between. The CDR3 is CASSQDVAAPEQYV. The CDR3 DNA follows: TGCGCCAGCAGCCAAGATGTGGCAGCCCCCGAGCAGTACGTC.

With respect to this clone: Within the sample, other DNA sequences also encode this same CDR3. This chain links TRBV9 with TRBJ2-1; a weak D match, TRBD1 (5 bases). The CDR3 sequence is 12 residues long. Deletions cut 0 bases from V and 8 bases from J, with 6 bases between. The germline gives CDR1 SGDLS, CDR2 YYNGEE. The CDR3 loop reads CASSVGGDEQFF. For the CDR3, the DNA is TGTGCCAGCAGCGTAGGGGGCGATGAGCAGTTCTTC.

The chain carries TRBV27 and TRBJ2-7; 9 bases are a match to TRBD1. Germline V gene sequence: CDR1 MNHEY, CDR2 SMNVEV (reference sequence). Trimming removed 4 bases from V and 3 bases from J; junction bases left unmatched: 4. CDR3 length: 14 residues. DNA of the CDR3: TGTGCCAGCAGTTACACAGGGGGCGGCTACGAGCAGTACTTC. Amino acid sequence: CASSYTGGGYEQYF.

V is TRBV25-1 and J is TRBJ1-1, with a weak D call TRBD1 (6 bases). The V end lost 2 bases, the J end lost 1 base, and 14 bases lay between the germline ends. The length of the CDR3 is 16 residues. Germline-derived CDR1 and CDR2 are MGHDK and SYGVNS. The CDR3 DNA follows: TGTGCCAGCAGTGAAACCCTGGCAGGGGAGAACACTGAAGCTTTCTTT. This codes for CASSETLAGENTEAFF. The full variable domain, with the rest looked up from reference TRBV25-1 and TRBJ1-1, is EADIYQTPRYLVIGTGKKITLECSQTMGHDKMYWYQQDPGMELHLIHYSYGVNSTEKGDLSSESTVSRIRTEHFPLTLESARPSHTSQYLCASSETLAGENTEAFFGQGTRLTVV.

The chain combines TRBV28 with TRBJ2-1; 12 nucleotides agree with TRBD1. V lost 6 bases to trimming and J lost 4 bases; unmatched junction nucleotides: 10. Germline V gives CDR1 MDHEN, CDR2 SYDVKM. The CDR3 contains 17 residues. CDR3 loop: CASSRDRGLSPYNEQFF. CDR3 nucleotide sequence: TGTGCCAGCAGCCGGGACAGGGGGCTTAGCCCTTACAATGAGCAGTTCTTC.

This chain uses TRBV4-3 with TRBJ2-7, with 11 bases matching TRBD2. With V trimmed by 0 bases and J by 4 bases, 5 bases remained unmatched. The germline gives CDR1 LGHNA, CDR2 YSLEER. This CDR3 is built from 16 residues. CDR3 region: CASSQDLTSGRYEQYF. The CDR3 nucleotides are TGCGCCAGCAGCCAAGATCTCACTAGCGGGAGATACGAGCAGTACTTC.

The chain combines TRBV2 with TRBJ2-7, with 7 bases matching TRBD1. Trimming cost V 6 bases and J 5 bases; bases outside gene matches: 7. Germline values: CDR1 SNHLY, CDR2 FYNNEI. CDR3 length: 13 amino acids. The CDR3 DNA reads TGTGCCAGCAGCTTCCCCGGGACAGACGAGCAGTACGTC. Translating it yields CASSFPGTDEQYV.

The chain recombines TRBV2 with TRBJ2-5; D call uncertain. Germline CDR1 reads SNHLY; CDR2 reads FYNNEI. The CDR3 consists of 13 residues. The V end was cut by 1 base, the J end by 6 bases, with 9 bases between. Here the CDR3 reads CASSEVVGKTQYF. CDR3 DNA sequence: TGTGCCAGCAGTGAAGTCGTCGGCAAGACCCAGTACTTC.

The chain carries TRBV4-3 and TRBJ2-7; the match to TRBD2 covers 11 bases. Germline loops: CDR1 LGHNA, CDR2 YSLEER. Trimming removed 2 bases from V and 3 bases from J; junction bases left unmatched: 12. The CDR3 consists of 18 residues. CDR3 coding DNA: TGCGCCAGCAGCCAATCTACTAGCGGGAGCCAATACGGCTACGAGCAGTACTTC. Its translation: CASSQSTSGSQYGYEQYF.

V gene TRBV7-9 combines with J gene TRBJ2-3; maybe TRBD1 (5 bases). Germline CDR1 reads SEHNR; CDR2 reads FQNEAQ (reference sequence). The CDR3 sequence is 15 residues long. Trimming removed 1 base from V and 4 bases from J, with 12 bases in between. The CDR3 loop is CASSLGQGDPDTQYF. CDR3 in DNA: TGTGCCAGCAGCTTAGGTCAGGGTGACCCAGATACGCAGTATTTT.

The CDR3 here is CASSEVGRESNTEAFF. CDR3 nucleotide sequence: TGTGCCAGCAGTGAAGTGGGCAGGGAGTCGAACACTGAAGCTTTCTTT. The chain recombines TRBV6-1 with TRBJ1-1; perhaps TRBD1 as D (5 bases). V was pared by 1 base and J by 1 base, with 13 bases between. CDR1 is MNHNS and CDR2 is SASEGT in the germline V gene. The CDR3 totals 16 residues.

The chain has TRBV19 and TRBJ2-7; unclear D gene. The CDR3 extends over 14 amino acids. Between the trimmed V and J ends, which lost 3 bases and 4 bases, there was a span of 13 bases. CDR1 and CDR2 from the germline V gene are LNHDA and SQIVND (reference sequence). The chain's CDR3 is CASSISDPSYEQYF. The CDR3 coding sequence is TGTGCCAGTAGTATTTCGGACCCATCGTACGAGCAGTACTTC.

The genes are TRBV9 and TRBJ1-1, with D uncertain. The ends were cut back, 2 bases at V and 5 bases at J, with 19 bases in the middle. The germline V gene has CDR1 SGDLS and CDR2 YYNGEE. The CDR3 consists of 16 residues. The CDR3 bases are TGTGCCAGCAGCGTGTCTAAGTACCTCGGAGGGACTGAAGCTTTCTTT. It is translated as CASSVSKYLGGTEAFF.

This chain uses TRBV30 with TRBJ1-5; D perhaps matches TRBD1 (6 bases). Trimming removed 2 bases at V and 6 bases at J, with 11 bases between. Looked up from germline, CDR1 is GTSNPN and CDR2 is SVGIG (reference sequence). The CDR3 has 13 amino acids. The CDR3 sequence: CAWSLTGSQPQHF. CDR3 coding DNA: TGTGCCTGGAGTCTAACAGGGAGTCAGCCCCAGCATTTT.